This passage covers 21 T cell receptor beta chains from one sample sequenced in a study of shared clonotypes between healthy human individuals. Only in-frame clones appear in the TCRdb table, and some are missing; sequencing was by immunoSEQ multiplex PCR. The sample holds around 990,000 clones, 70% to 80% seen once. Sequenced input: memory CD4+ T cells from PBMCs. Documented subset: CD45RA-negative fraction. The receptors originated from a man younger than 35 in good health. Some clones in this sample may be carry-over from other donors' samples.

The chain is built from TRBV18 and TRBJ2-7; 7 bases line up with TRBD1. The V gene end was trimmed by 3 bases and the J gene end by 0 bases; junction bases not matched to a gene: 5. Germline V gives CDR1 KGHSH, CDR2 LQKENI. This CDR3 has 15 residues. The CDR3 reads CASSPTWDSSYEQYF. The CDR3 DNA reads TGTGCCAGCTCACCGACATGGGACAGCTCCTACGAGCAGTACTTC.

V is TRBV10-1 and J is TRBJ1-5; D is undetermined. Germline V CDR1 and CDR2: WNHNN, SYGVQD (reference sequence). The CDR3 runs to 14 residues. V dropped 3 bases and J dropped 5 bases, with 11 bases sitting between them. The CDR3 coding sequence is TGCGCCAGCAGTGAAGTGGGTGTGGATCAGCCCCAGCATTTT. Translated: CASSEVGVDQPQHF.

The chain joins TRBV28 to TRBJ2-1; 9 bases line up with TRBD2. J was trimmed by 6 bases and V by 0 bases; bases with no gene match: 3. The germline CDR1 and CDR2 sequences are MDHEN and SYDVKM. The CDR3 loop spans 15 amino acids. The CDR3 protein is CASSLWGGRGNEQFF. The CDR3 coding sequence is TGTGCCAGCAGTTTATGGGGCGGGAGGGGCAATGAGCAGTTCTTC.

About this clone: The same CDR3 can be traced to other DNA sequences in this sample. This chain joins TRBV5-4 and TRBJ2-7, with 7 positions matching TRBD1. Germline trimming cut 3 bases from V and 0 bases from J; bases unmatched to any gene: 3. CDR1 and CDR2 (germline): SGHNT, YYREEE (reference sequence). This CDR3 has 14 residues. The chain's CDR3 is CASSSTGASYEQYF. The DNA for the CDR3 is TGTGCCAGCAGCTCCACAGGGGCCTCCTACGAGCAGTACTTC. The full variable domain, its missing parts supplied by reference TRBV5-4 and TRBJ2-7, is ETGVTQSPTHLIKTRGQQVTLRCSSQSGHNTVSWYQQALGQGPQFIFQYYREEENGRGNFPPRFSGLQFPNYSSELNVNALELDDSALYLCASSSTGASYEQYFGPGTRLTVT.

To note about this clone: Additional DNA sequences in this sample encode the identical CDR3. The CDR3 DNA reads as TGTGCCAGCAGCCAAGCTTTGAACACTGAAGCTTTCTTT. Translated: CASSQALNTEAFF. The chain joins TRBV14 to TRBJ1-1; D is uncertain. V was cut by 1 base and J by 0 bases, with 3 bases left in between. The CDR3 spans 13 residues. Germline values: CDR1 SGHDN, CDR2 FVKESK.

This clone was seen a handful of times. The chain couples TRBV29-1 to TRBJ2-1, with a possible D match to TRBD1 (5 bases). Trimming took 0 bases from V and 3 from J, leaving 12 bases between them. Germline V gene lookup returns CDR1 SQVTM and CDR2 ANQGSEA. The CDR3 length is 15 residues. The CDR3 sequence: CSVEDLSDSYNEQFF. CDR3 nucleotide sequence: TGCAGCGTTGAAGATCTTTCAGACAGCTACAATGAGCAGTTCTTC.

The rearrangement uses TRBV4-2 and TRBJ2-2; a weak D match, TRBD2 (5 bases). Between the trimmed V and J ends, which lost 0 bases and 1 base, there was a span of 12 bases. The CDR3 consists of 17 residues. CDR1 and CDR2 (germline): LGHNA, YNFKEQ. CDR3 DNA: TGTGCCAGCAGCCAAGAAGCGGCCACCCTGAACACCGGGGAGCTGTTTTTT. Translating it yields CASSQEAATLNTGELFF.

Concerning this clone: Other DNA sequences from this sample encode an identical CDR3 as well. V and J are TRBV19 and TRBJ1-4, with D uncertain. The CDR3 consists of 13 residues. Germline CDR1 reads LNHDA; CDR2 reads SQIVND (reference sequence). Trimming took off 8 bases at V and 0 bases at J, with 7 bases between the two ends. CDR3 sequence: CASSYATNEKLFF. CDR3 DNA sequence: TGTGCCAGTTCTTATGCAACTAATGAAAAACTGTTTTTT.

The CDR3 sequence is CASSLSLAGGTDTQYF. The CDR3 region has the DNA TGTGCCAGCAGCTTATCTCTAGCGGGGGGCACAGATACGCAGTATTTT. This chain joins TRBV7-3 and TRBJ2-3, with 10 nucleotides matching TRBD2. The V gene's germline CDR1 is SGHTA and CDR2 FQGTGA. The CDR3 covers 16 residues. The V segment lost 2 bases and the J segment 1 base; nucleotides outside the gene matches: 3.

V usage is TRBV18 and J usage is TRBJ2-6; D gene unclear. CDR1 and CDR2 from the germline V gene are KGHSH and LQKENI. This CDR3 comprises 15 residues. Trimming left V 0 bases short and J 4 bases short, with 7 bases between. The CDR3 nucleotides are TGTGCCAGCTCACCACCTCTGTCGGGGGCCAACGTCCTGACTTTC. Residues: CASSPPLSGANVLTF.

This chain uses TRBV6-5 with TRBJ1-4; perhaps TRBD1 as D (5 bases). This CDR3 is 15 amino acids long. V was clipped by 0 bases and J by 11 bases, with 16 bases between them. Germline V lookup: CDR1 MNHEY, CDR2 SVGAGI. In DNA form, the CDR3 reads TGTGCCAGCAGTTACTCGGGGAGGGGAAGTGGCAAACTGTTTTTT. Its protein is CASSYSGRGSGKLFF.

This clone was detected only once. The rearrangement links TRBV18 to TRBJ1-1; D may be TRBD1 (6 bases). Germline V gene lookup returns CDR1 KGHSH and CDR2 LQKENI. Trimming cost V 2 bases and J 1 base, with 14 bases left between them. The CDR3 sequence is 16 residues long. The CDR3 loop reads CASSPSSGRGNTEAFF. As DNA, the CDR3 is TGTGCCAGCTCACCATCCTCGGGCAGGGGGAACACTGAAGCTTTCTTT.

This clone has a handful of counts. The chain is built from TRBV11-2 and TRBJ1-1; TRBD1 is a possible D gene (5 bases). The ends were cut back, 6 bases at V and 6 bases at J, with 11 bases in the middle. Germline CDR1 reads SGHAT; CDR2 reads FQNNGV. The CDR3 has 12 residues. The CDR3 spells CASRYRPPEAFF. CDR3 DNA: TGTGCCAGCAGGTACAGGCCGCCTGAAGCTTTCTTT.

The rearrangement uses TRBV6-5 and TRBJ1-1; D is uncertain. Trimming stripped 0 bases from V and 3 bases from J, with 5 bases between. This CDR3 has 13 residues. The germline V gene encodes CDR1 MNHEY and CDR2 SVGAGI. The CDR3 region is CASSYSSDTEAFF. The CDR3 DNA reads TGTGCCAGCAGTTACTCTTCAGACACTGAAGCTTTCTTT.

The CDR3 DNA reads as TGTGCCACCAGCAGAGATAGGGGGGAGTCGGAGACCCAGTACTTC. Encoded protein: CATSRDRGESETQYF. The V gene is TRBV15, the J gene TRBJ2-5; D may be TRBD1 or TRBD2 (6 bases each). The CDR3 loop spans 15 amino acids. The germline V gene encodes CDR1 LNHNV and CDR2 YYDKDF (reference sequence). V was cut by 0 bases and J by 5 bases, with 13 bases left in between. The full variable domain, rest sourced from reference TRBV15 and TRBJ2-5, is DAMVIQNPRYQVTQFGKPVTLSCSQTLNHNVMYWYQQKSSQAPKLLFHYYDKDFNNEADTPDNFQSRRPNTSFCFLDIRSPGLGDTAMYLCATSRDRGESETQYFGPGTRLLVL.

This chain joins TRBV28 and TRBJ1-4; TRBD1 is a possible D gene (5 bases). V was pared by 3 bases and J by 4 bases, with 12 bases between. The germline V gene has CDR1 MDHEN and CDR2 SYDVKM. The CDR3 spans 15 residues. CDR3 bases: TGTGCCAGCAGTTTGATTTCGGGGGATAATGAAAAACTGTTTTTT. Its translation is CASSLISGDNEKLFF.

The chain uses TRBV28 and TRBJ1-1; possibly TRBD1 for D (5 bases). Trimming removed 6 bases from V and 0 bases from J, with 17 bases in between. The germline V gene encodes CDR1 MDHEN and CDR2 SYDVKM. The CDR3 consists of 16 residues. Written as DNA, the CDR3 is TGTGCCAGCAGCCCCCATCGGGGCGAGATGAACACTGAAGCTTTCTTT. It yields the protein CASSPHRGEMNTEAFF.

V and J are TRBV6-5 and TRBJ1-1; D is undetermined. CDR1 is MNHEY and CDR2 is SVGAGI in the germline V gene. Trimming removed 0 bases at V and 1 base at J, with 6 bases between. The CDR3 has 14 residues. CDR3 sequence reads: CASSYSAGNTEAFF. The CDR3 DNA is TGTGCCAGCAGTTACTCGGCCGGGAACACTGAAGCTTTCTTT.

CDR3: CASARRGNSYNEQFF. In DNA form, the CDR3 reads TGTGCCAGCGCCCGGCGGGGGAACTCCTACAATGAGCAGTTCTTC. This chain links TRBV18 with TRBJ2-1; 7 nucleotides line up with TRBD2. This CDR3 spans 15 amino acids. The V and J ends lost 8 bases and 0 bases, in that order; junction bases with no gene match: 7. The germline V gene has CDR1 KGHSH and CDR2 LQKENI.

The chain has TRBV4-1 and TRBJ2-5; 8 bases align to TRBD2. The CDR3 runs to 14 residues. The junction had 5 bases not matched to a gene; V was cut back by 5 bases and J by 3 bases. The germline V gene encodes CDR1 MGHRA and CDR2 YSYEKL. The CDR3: CASSLHSGKETQYF. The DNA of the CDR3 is TGCGCCAGCAGCTTGCATAGCGGGAAAGAGACCCAGTACTTC.

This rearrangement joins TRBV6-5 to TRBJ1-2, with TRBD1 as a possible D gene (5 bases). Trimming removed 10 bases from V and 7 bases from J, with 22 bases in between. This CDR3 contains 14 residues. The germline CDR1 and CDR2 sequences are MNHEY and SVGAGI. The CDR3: CATNIGAGIGGYTF. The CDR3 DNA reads TGTGCCACCAACATCGGGGCAGGGATAGGTGGCTACACCTTC.